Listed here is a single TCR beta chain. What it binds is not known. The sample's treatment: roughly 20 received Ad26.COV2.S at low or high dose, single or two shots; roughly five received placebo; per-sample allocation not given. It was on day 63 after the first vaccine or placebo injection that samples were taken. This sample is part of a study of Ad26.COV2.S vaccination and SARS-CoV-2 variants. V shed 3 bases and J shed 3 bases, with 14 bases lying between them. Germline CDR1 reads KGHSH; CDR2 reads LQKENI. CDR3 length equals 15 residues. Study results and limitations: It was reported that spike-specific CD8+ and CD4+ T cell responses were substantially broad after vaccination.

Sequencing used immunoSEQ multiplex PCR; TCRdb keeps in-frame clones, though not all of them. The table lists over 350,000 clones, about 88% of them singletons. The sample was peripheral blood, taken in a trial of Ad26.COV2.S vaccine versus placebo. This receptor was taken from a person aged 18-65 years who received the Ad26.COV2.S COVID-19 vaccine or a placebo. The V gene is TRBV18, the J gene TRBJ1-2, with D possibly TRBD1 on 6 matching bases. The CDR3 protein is CASSPLEGGHYGYTF. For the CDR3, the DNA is TGTGCCAGCTCACCGTTAGAGGGGGGTCACTATGGCTACACCTTC.